The 24 T cell receptor beta chains below were found in one sample sequenced in a study of cytotoxic CD8 clonotypes in ibrutinib-treated CLL. Only in-frame clones appear in the TCRdb table, and some are missing; sequencing was by immunoSEQ multiplex PCR. The data hold over 150,000 clones, with approximately 72% observed a single time. Sequencing used PBMCs, obtained after 24 months of ibrutinib treatment. These receptors were taken from a human donor with chronic lymphocytic leukemia.

This sequence joins TRBV30 and TRBJ2-7, with 11 positions matching TRBD2. V was clipped by 3 bases and J by 4 bases; unmatched bases: 8. Per the germline V gene, CDR1 is GTSNPN and CDR2 is SVGIG (reference sequence). This CDR3 comprises 15 residues. CDR3 coding DNA: TGTGCCTGGAGGCGCCTACTAGCGGGAGCATACGAGCAGTACTTC. It codes for CAWRRLLAGAYEQYF.

In DNA, the CDR3 is TGCGCCAGCAGCTCGGGACAGGGAGATGGCTACACCTTC. It translates to CASSSGQGDGYTF. The chain couples TRBV5-1 to TRBJ1-2, with 9 bases lining up with TRBD1. The trim removed 3 bases at V and 6 bases at J, leaving 3 bases unmatched. The CDR3 covers 13 residues. Germline V gene data show CDR1 as SGHRS and CDR2 as YFSETQ.

This sequence joins TRBV5-1 and TRBJ2-7, with TRBD2 identical over 8 bases. Per germline, CDR1 SGHRS and CDR2 YFSETQ. The CDR3 sequence is 15 residues long. Unmatched junction bases numbered 11, after V lost 4 bases and J lost 5 bases. The CDR3 DNA is TGCGCCAGCAGCCCGCTACCCAGCGGGAGCCACGAGCAGTACTTC. This codes for CASSPLPSGSHEQYF.

The chain is built from TRBV30 and TRBJ1-5; D gene uncertain. V lost 0 bases to trimming and J lost 1 base, with 10 bases between them. Germline loops: CDR1 GTSNPN, CDR2 SVGIG (reference sequence). This CDR3 has 15 amino acids. CDR3 region: CAWSVFAASNQPQHF. The CDR3 nucleotides are TGTGCCTGGAGTGTATTCGCGGCCAGCAATCAGCCCCAGCATTTT.

The chain has TRBV21-1 and TRBJ2-3; the table's D gene call, TRBD2, was not cross checked with the DNA. TRBV21-1 is termed a pseudogene. This CDR3 region has 15 residues. The CDR3 reads CASSNITRSTDTQYF. DNA for the CDR3: TGTGCCAGCAGCAATATAACTAGGAGCACAGATACGCAGTATTTT.

The chain uses TRBV2 and TRBJ2-1, with 11 bases aligning to TRBD2. The germline gives CDR1 SNHLY, CDR2 FYNNEI. V lost 4 bases and J lost 2; bases outside the gene matches: 7. The CDR3 consists of 17 residues. The DNA of the CDR3 is TGTGCCAGCAGTGCGACTAGCGGGACCCCTACCTACAATGAGCAGTTCTTC. Protein: CASSATSGTPTYNEQFF.

The chain recombines TRBV6-6 with TRBJ2-2, with 9 positions matching TRBD2. Unmatched junction bases numbered 9, after V lost 8 bases and J lost 2 bases. The CDR3 is 16 residues long. CDR1 MNHNY and CDR2 SVGAGI come from the germline V gene (reference sequence). The CDR3 bases are TGTGCCAGCGGAAACCGACTAGCGGCCAACACCGGGGAGCTGTTTTTT. It is translated as CASGNRLAANTGELFF.

The J gene is TRBJ2-5, the V gene TRBV28, with TRBD2 matching over 7 bases. Germline V CDR1 and CDR2: MDHEN, SYDVKM. Trimming took 2 bases from V and 11 from J; bases not matched to a gene: 11. CDR3 size: 14 residues. CDR3 coding DNA: TGTGCCAGCAGTTTAGCGGGAGCGGCCTATGAGCAGTACTTC. Translated, it gives CASSLAGAAYEQYF. The whole variable domain, remainder taken from reference TRBV28 and TRBJ2-5, is DVKVTQSSRYLVKRTGEKVFLECVQDMDHENMFWYRQDPGLGLRLIYFSYDVKMKEKGDIPEGYSVSREKKERFSLILESASTNQTSMYLCASSLAGAAYEQYFGPGTRLLVL.

This chain uses TRBV7-2 with TRBJ2-3; D gene unclear. Germline CDR1 is SGHTA and CDR2 is FQGNSA. This CDR3 spans 14 amino acids. Deletions cut 3 bases from V and 3 bases from J, with 10 bases between. CDR3 bases: TGTGCCAGCAGCTTTGGTACACGGACAGATACGCAGTATTTT. Amino acids: CASSFGTRTDTQYF.

This clone was detected a few times. The chain carries TRBV6-1 and TRBJ2-3; the match to TRBD2 covers 13 bases. CDR3 size: 19 residues. J gave up 5 bases and V 4 bases, and 15 bases lay outside the gene matches. Germline V gene data show CDR1 as MNHNS and CDR2 as SASEGT. For the CDR3, the DNA is TGTGCCAGCAGTGTACTTCTTGCTGGACTAGCGGGAGTCGGAGATACGCAGTATTTT. This sequence encodes CASSVLLAGLAGVGDTQYF.

This clone occurred once. The rearrangement joins TRBV4-1 to TRBJ2-2, with 9 positions matching TRBD1. The CDR3 loop spans 16 amino acids. The germline gives CDR1 MGHRA, CDR2 YSYEKL. J was trimmed by 4 bases and V by 0 bases; bases with no gene match: 3. The CDR3 DNA sequence: TGCGCCAGCAGCCAAGAGGCGACAGGGGGCACCGGGGAGCTGTTTTTT. This gives the protein CASSQEATGGTGELFF.

The table lists this clone with a few counts. The gene calls are TRBV25-1 and TRBJ1-2, with no clear D. Trimming cost V 4 bases and J 6 bases, with 12 bases left between them. The CDR3 contains 13 residues. From germline, CDR1 is MGHDK and CDR2 SYGVNS. The CDR3 spells CASSVGQYHGYTF. The CDR3 coding sequence is TGTGCCAGCAGTGTTGGTCAGTACCATGGCTACACCTTC.

J is TRBJ2-1 and V is TRBV5-1; TRBD2 aligns across 8 bases. Unmatched junction bases numbered 15, after V lost 3 bases and J lost 10 bases. Germline V CDR1 and CDR2: SGHRS, YFSETQ. The CDR3 loop spans 16 amino acids. The CDR3 is CASSSLWIAGRKEQFF. For the CDR3, the DNA is TGCGCCAGCAGCTCCCTTTGGATAGCGGGGAGGAAAGAGCAGTTCTTC.

The chain is built from TRBV5-4 and TRBJ2-7; D may be TRBD1 or TRBD2 (6 bases each). The CDR3 is 15 residues long. Trimming pared 5 bases from V and 0 bases from J, leaving 15 bases between. Germline CDR1 SGHNT, CDR2 YYREEE (reference sequence). The CDR3 sequence is CASSSVRGHSYEQYF. The CDR3 region has the DNA TGTGCCAGCAGTTCCGTTCGGGGGCACTCCTACGAGCAGTACTTC.

V gene TRBV4-3 combines with J gene TRBJ2-7; D is undetermined. V lost 0 bases and J 2 bases, leaving 20 bases between the germline ends. CDR3 size: 18 residues. Germline V gives CDR1 LGHNA, CDR2 YSLEER. The CDR3 DNA is TGCGCCAGCAGCCAAGAGTGGGTATCCCTCCCCCTAACCTACGAGCAGTACTTC. Translating gives CASSQEWVSLPLTYEQYF.

This clone was detected a few times. Other DNA variants within this sample encode the same CDR3. V usage is TRBV4-3 and J usage is TRBJ1-1; D is unresolved. CDR3 length equals 14 residues. Germline V CDR1 and CDR2: LGHNA, YSLEER. V shed 0 bases and J shed 1 base, with 6 bases lying between them. CDR3 DNA: TGCGCCAGCAGCCAAGATCGGCAGAACACTGAAGCTTTCTTT. It specifies CASSQDRQNTEAFF.

The rearrangement joins TRBV5-1 to TRBJ2-7, with a weak D call TRBD1 (6 bases). Per germline, CDR1 SGHRS and CDR2 YFSETQ. Trimming pared 4 bases from V and 5 bases from J, leaving 10 bases between. The CDR3 is 12 amino acids. The CDR3 here is CASSVQGHEQYF. The CDR3 bases are TGCGCCAGCAGCGTACAGGGTCACGAGCAGTACTTC. Looking up the rest from reference TRBV5-1 and TRBJ2-7 gives the full variable domain: KAGVTQTPRYLIKTRGQQVTLSCSPISGHRSVSWYQQTPGQGLQFLFEYFSETQRNKGNFPGRFSGRQFSNSRSEMNVSTLELGDSALYLCASSVQGHEQYFGPGTRLTVT.

CDR3 amino acids: CASRWRFNTEAFF. CDR3 sequence (DNA): TGTGCCAGCAGGTGGCGGTTCAACACTGAAGCTTTCTTT. The gene calls are TRBV4-2 and TRBJ1-1, with no clear D. Trimming shortened V by 6 bases and J by 2 bases, and 10 bases separated the two germline ends. The CDR3 extends over 13 amino acids. From germline, CDR1 is LGHNA and CDR2 YNFKEQ.

The chain links TRBV5-4 to TRBJ2-3, with D unresolved. Trimming cost V 0 bases and J 4 bases, with 9 bases left between them. Germline V lookup: CDR1 SGHNT, CDR2 YYREEE (reference sequence). This CDR3 has 14 amino acids. The CDR3 protein is CASSLGTHSDTQYF. The CDR3 bases are TGTGCCAGCAGCTTGGGGACCCATTCAGATACGCAGTATTTT.

The V and J genes are TRBV25-1 and TRBJ1-1, with D maybe TRBD1 (5 bases). Germline CDR1 MGHDK, CDR2 SYGVNS. V was pared by 5 bases and J by 2 bases, with 12 bases between. This CDR3 comprises 14 residues. In nucleotides, the CDR3 is TGTGCCAGCAGTCCCGGGACGGGAAACACTGAAGCTTTCTTT. It codes for CASSPGTGNTEAFF.

The rearrangement joins TRBV10-3 to TRBJ1-1; tentatively, D is TRBD1 (5 bases). The CDR3 runs to 13 residues. The ends were cut back, 10 bases at V and 5 bases at J, with 17 bases in the middle. From germline, CDR1 is ENHRY and CDR2 SYGVKD. The CDR3 spells CATTTTGDTEAFF. The CDR3 DNA sequence: TGTGCCACAACAACCACAGGAGATACTGAAGCTTTCTTT.

This clone was counted a few times. The V gene is TRBV6-1, the J gene TRBJ2-3; the D call may be TRBD1 or TRBD2 (6 bases each). The CDR3 is made up of 17 amino acids. Germline V gene lookup returns CDR1 MNHNS and CDR2 SASEGT. Trimming removed 6 bases from V and 3 bases from J, with 22 bases in between. This CDR3 reads CASRERGPSTRTDTQYF. The CDR3 nucleotides are TGTGCCAGCAGGGAACGGGGGCCGTCGACTAGAACAGATACGCAGTATTTT.

The V gene is TRBV20-1, the J gene TRBJ2-3; 8 bases align to TRBD1. This CDR3 spans 11 amino acids. Germline CDR1 and CDR2: DFQATT and SNEGSKA (reference sequence). Trimming took 2 bases from V and 8 from J; bases not matched to a gene: 0. CDR3: CSARQGATQYF. For the CDR3, the DNA is TGCAGTGCTAGACAGGGGGCTACGCAGTATTTT.

This clone has at least ten counts. J is TRBJ2-7 and V is TRBV2; possibly TRBD1 or TRBD2 for D (6 bases each). V gave up 2 bases and J gave up 2 bases, with 10 bases separating them. Germline CDR1 reads SNHLY; CDR2 reads FYNNEI. This CDR3 region has 14 residues. This CDR3 reads CASSERGPAYEQYF. The CDR3, as DNA: TGTGCCAGCAGTGAACGGGGGCCAGCCTACGAGCAGTACTTC.